A single sample is the source of the 32 T cell receptor beta chains below, sequenced in a study of blood T cell repertoires in COVID-19. Method: immunoSEQ multiplex PCR; TCRdb's copy keeps in-frame clones and lacks some. The sample has 45,000 to 55,000 clones; more than 70% are singletons. The sample taken for sequencing was peripheral blood. Receptors were obtained from a woman older than 75 with acute or convalescent COVID-19.

This sequence joins TRBV6-6 and TRBJ2-6; 7 positions agree with TRBD1. The CDR3 runs 16 residues. CDR1 is MNHNY, CDR2 SVGAGI, per germline (reference sequence). J was trimmed by 0 bases and V by 6 bases; bases with no gene match: 5. The CDR3 region is CASRPNRGSGANVLTF. CDR3 DNA sequence: TGTGCCAGCAGACCTAACAGGGGCTCTGGGGCCAACGTCCTGACTTTC.

The V gene is TRBV30, the J gene TRBJ1-1; D remains ambiguous. Germline V gives CDR1 GTSNPN, CDR2 SVGIG (reference sequence). The CDR3 loop spans 13 amino acids. Between the trimmed V and J ends, which lost 2 bases and 1 base, there was a span of 8 bases. DNA for the CDR3: TGTGCCTGGAGTCCGGACTGGAACACTGAAGCTTTCTTT. Its protein product is CAWSPDWNTEAFF.

The chain employs TRBV9 and TRBJ1-4; possible D gene TRBD1, 5 bases. This CDR3 is 14 amino acids long. Per germline, CDR1 SGDLS and CDR2 YYNGEE. V lost 3 bases, J lost 8 bases, and 14 bases lay in between. CDR3 protein: CASSEAGTGEKLFF. CDR3 nucleotides: TGTGCCAGCAGCGAGGCGGGGACGGGAGAAAAACTGTTTTTT.

The chain employs TRBV5-1 and TRBJ2-7; TRBD2 aligns across 10 bases. Trimming cost V 6 bases and J 6 bases; bases outside gene matches: 15. Germline V gives CDR1 SGHRS, CDR2 YFSETQ. This CDR3 has 16 amino acids. The CDR3 sequence: CASTWNPLAGVGEQYF. The CDR3 DNA is TGCGCCAGCACCTGGAATCCTCTAGCGGGGGTCGGCGAGCAGTACTTC.

The chain combines TRBV9 with TRBJ2-5; tentatively, D is TRBD2 (6 bases). The V and J ends lost 4 bases and 2 bases respectively, with 15 bases between them. Germline V lookup: CDR1 SGDLS, CDR2 YYNGEE. CDR3 size: 15 residues. The CDR3 spells CASSQTRYRQETQYF. CDR3 DNA sequence: TGTGCCAGCAGCCAGACTAGATACAGACAAGAGACCCAGTACTTC.

The chain recombines TRBV6-6 with TRBJ2-1; TRBD2 matches at 7 bases. The CDR3 runs 16 residues. Germline assignment: CDR1 MNHNY and CDR2 SVGAGI (reference sequence). V lost 0 bases, J lost 3 bases, and 5 bases stayed unmatched. CDR3 protein: CASSYSSASGYNEQFF. CDR3 nucleotides: TGTGCCAGCAGTTACTCCAGCGCTAGCGGCTACAATGAGCAGTTCTTC.

The rearrangement uses TRBV7-8 and TRBJ1-2; TRBD1 might be the D (5 bases). Trimming took off 2 bases at V and 6 bases at J, with 13 bases between the two ends. Germline CDR1 and CDR2: SGHVS and FQNEAQ. CDR3 length: 14 amino acids. The CDR3 protein is CASSLSRVTNGYTF. The CDR3 DNA reads as TGTGCCAGCAGCTTATCCAGGGTTACGAATGGCTACACCTTC.

This clone has a handful of counts. The gene calls are TRBV7-2 and TRBJ2-7; TRBD1 might be the D (5 bases). CDR1 is SGHTA, CDR2 FQGNSA, per germline. The CDR3 is 14 amino acids. V gave up 2 bases and J gave up 0 bases, with 8 bases separating them. CDR3 amino acids: CASSLRGLSYEQYV. CDR3 nucleotides: TGTGCCAGCAGCTTAAGGGGTCTCTCCTACGAGCAGTACGTC.

The V gene is TRBV20-1, the J gene TRBJ1-1; D might be TRBD1 (6 bases). This CDR3 comprises 13 residues. The V end was cut by 3 bases, the J end by 5 bases, with 13 bases between. Germline V gives CDR1 DFQATT, CDR2 SNEGSKA (reference sequence). Here the CDR3 DNA reads TGCAGTGCTAGTTTTACAGGGTTAACTGAAGCTTTCTTT. This sequence encodes CSASFTGLTEAFF.

V usage is TRBV7-3 and J usage is TRBJ1-2; possible D gene TRBD1, 6 bases. Germline V gene lookup returns CDR1 SGHTA and CDR2 FQGTGA. The germline V and J ends were trimmed by 5 bases and 8 bases, with 18 bases remaining between them. The length of the CDR3 is 14 residues. The CDR3 DNA follows: TGTGCCAGCAGCCCCCGTCAGGGGCAGGGGGGCTACACCTTC. Protein sequence: CASSPRQGQGGYTF.

The chain couples TRBV5-6 to TRBJ2-1; D might be TRBD1 (6 bases). The V and J ends lost 4 bases and 2 bases respectively, with 13 bases between them. Germline V gives CDR1 SGHDT, CDR2 YYEEEE. The CDR3 contains 15 residues. The CDR3 loop is CASSMTGAAYNEQFF. CDR3 nucleotides: TGTGCCAGCAGCATGACAGGTGCTGCCTACAATGAGCAGTTCTTC.

The chain is built from TRBV7-3 and TRBJ1-2; 7 bases are shared with TRBD1. Germline V gives CDR1 SGHTA, CDR2 FQGTGA. The V and J ends lost 0 bases and 3 bases, in that order; junction bases with no gene match: 7. The CDR3 sequence is 16 residues long. The CDR3 spells CASSLTLTGKDYGYTF. CDR3 nucleotides: TGTGCCAGCAGCTTAACCTTGACAGGGAAGGACTATGGCTACACCTTC.

This clone was detected once. This chain links TRBV5-1 with TRBJ2-1, with D maybe TRBD1 (6 bases). V was clipped by 0 bases and J by 9 bases, with 10 bases between them. Looked up from germline, CDR1 is SGHRS and CDR2 is YFSETQ. There are 13 residues in the CDR3. The CDR3 spells CASSLGEGGEQFF. The CDR3 DNA reads as TGCGCCAGCAGCTTGGGGGAAGGGGGTGAGCAGTTCTTC.

There are a few counts of this clone. The rearrangement joins TRBV29-1 to TRBJ1-5; the match to TRBD1 covers 9 bases. CDR3 length: 13 amino acids. V was pared by 6 bases and J by 6 bases, with 6 bases of the junction left unmatched. Germline V gives CDR1 SQVTM, CDR2 ANQGSEA. Here the CDR3 reads CSVSTGGFQPQHF. DNA of the CDR3: TGCAGCGTGTCGACAGGGGGGTTTCAGCCCCAGCATTTT.

A few counts support this clone. The rearrangement uses TRBV10-3 and TRBJ1-5; D call uncertain. Germline V gives CDR1 ENHRY, CDR2 SYGVKD. The CDR3 has 13 residues. Trimming took 0 bases from V and 6 from J, leaving 6 bases between them. CDR3 coding DNA: TGTGCCATCAGTGAGTCGTTCGGTCAGCCCCAGCATTTT. As protein: CAISESFGQPQHF.

This clone turned up a few times. This chain joins TRBV2 and TRBJ1-4; the D is unclear. Trimming shortened V by 4 bases and J by 4 bases, and 10 bases separated the two germline ends. Per the germline V gene, CDR1 is SNHLY and CDR2 is FYNNEI. The length of the CDR3 is 14 residues. Here the CDR3 DNA reads TGTGCCAGCAGTGGAGGAAGATATAATGAAAAACTGTTTTTT. Its protein product is CASSGGRYNEKLFF.

V is TRBV19 and J is TRBJ1-5; 8 bases line up with TRBD1. J gave up 2 bases and V 7 bases, and 7 bases lay outside the gene matches. The germline V gene has CDR1 LNHDA and CDR2 SQIVND (reference sequence). The CDR3 runs to 15 residues. The CDR3: CASTDRGGGNQPQHF. CDR3 sequence (DNA): TGTGCCAGTACTGACAGGGGAGGTGGCAATCAGCCCCAGCATTTT.

The rearrangement uses TRBV2 and TRBJ2-2, with D perhaps matching TRBD1 (5 bases). This CDR3 is 17 amino acids long. The germline V and J ends were trimmed by 4 bases and 0 bases, with 15 bases remaining between them. Germline V gives CDR1 SNHLY, CDR2 FYNNEI. CDR3 nucleotides: TGTGCCAGCAGTGGGCGCAGGGCAGGGTCGAACACCGGGGAGCTGTTTTTT. It specifies CASSGRRAGSNTGELFF.

The chain recombines TRBV9 with TRBJ1-3, with TRBD1 identical over 7 bases. Germline CDR1 SGDLS, CDR2 YYNGEE. Losses at the gene ends were 2 bases for V and 0 bases for J; bases not matched to a gene: 17. The CDR3 runs to 20 residues. DNA of the CDR3: TGTGCCAGCAGCGTCTCCGCGACAGGGATACACTCCAGCTCTGGAAACACCATATATTTT. This sequence encodes CASSVSATGIHSSSGNTIYF.

This clone has only one observation. The rearrangement links TRBV19 to TRBJ1-2; 8 positions match TRBD1. V was clipped by 8 bases and J by 10 bases; unmatched bases: 15. This CDR3 is 14 amino acids long. Germline-derived CDR1 and CDR2 are LNHDA and SQIVND (reference sequence). The CDR3 loop is CASGWGTGGGPYTF. The CDR3 DNA sequence: TGTGCCAGTGGTTGGGGGACAGGCGGAGGTCCCTACACCTTC.

This clone is a singleton in its sample. This sequence joins TRBV14 and TRBJ2-3; TRBD1 agrees at 7 bases. J gave up 0 bases and V 4 bases, and 7 bases lay outside the gene matches. The CDR3 totals 16 residues. In germline, CDR1 is SGHDN, CDR2 FVKESK. CDR3 in amino acids: CASSLGGGFSTDTQYF. CDR3 DNA sequence: TGTGCCAGCAGCCTAGGGGGCGGTTTTAGCACAGATACGCAGTATTTT.

The chain is built from TRBV10-3 and TRBJ2-1; D possibly corresponds to TRBD1 (5 bases). The CDR3 has 13 residues. Trimming took 7 bases from V and 4 from J, leaving 11 bases between them. Germline values: CDR1 ENHRY, CDR2 SYGVKD. DNA for the CDR3: TGTGCCATCATGGACACGATATACAATGAGCAGTTCTTC. Translated: CAIMDTIYNEQFF.

The CDR3 sequence: CASSFQGGSTDTQYF. The CDR3 bases are TGTGCCAGCAGCTTTCAGGGTGGTAGCACAGATACGCAGTATTTT. The rearrangement links TRBV7-3 to TRBJ2-3; D is perhaps TRBD1 (5 bases). Germline lookup yields CDR1 SGHTA and CDR2 FQGTGA. The CDR3 loop spans 15 amino acids. V was cut by 3 bases and J by 0 bases, with 10 bases left in between.

This clone has a single count. The genes are TRBV7-2 and TRBJ2-1; maybe TRBD2 (5 bases). The V end lost 0 bases, the J end lost 6 bases, and 15 bases lay between the germline ends. The CDR3 has 16 amino acids. CDR1 SGHTA and CDR2 FQGNSA come from the germline V gene. The CDR3, as DNA: TGTGCCAGCAGCTTAGCTGCGGGTCAGTTTGGCAATGAGCAGTTCTTC. This codes for CASSLAAGQFGNEQFF.

The chain couples TRBV7-9 to TRBJ2-3; maybe TRBD2 (6 bases). The V gene's germline CDR1 is SEHNR and CDR2 FQNEAQ (reference sequence). The ends were cut back, 4 bases at V and 6 bases at J, with 8 bases in the middle. The CDR3 length is 12 residues. DNA for the CDR3: TGTGCCAGCAGCTATCTAGCGGATACGCAGTATTTT. Its translation: CASSYLADTQYF.

This clone was picked up a small number of times. The V call is TRBV18, the J call TRBJ2-7; TRBD2 is a possible D gene (6 bases). Trimming removed 6 bases at V and 4 bases at J, with 19 bases between. The CDR3 runs 15 residues. Germline V gene sequence: CDR1 KGHSH, CDR2 LQKENI. The CDR3 here is CASSTLSEGTYEQYF. The CDR3 region has the DNA TGTGCCAGCTCGACCCTCTCGGAGGGGACGTACGAGCAGTACTTC.

The CDR3 loop reads CASSIQGAPPNYGYTF. In DNA, the CDR3 is TGTGCCAGTAGTATTCAGGGGGCGCCTCCCAACTATGGCTACACCTTC. The chain couples TRBV19 to TRBJ1-2, with 8 positions matching TRBD1. The CDR3 length is 16 residues. In germline, CDR1 is LNHDA, CDR2 SQIVND (reference sequence). The V segment lost 3 bases and the J segment 2 bases; nucleotides outside the gene matches: 8.

The chain employs TRBV19 and TRBJ2-1; tentatively, D is TRBD2 (6 bases). The V gene lost 3 bases and the J gene lost 5 bases, with 11 bases spanning the gap. This CDR3 has 14 amino acids. The germline gives CDR1 LNHDA, CDR2 SQIVND (reference sequence). CDR3 nucleotide sequence: TGTGCCAGTAGTATCACTGGGAGGAACAATGAGCAGTTCTTC. Its protein product is CASSITGRNNEQFF.

V usage is TRBV7-6 and J usage is TRBJ2-1, with TRBD2 matching over 10 bases. The CDR3 extends over 15 amino acids. Per germline, CDR1 SGHVS and CDR2 FNYEAQ. V dropped 2 bases and J dropped 6; count of bases not matched to a gene: 4. The CDR3 DNA reads as TGTGCCAGCAGCTTAAAGCGGGGGGGCCGCAATGAGCAGTTCTTC. Translating it yields CASSLKRGGRNEQFF.

This clone was recorded only once. Written as DNA, the CDR3 is TGTGCCAGCAGGGAGACAGGGGGATCCTACAATGAGCAGTTCTTC. This codes for CASRETGGSYNEQFF. The chain joins TRBV6-6 to TRBJ2-1, with TRBD1 matching over 9 bases. The CDR3 loop spans 15 amino acids. Germline-derived CDR1 and CDR2 are MNHNY and SVGAGI (reference sequence). V was pared by 6 bases and J by 1 base, with 4 bases of the junction left unmatched.

The chain uses TRBV2 and TRBJ2-7; 10 positions agree with TRBD2. This CDR3 is built from 15 residues. The V gene end was trimmed by 2 bases and the J gene end by 4 bases; junction bases not matched to a gene: 5. Germline CDR1 is SNHLY and CDR2 is FYNNEI. Written as DNA, the CDR3 is TGTGCCAGCAGTGAAATGGCTAGCGGGAGTTACGAGCAGTACGTC. This codes for CASSEMASGSYEQYV.

The chain joins TRBV30 to TRBJ1-2; 10 bases map to TRBD1. Germline V gene data show CDR1 as GTSNPN and CDR2 as SVGIG (reference sequence). Trimming at V came to 0 bases and at J to 8 bases, leaving 3 bases not matched to a gene. CDR3 length equals 13 residues. The CDR3 DNA reads as TGTGCCTGGAGTGTTGGGACAGGGGACGGCTACACCTTC. It yields the protein CAWSVGTGDGYTF.